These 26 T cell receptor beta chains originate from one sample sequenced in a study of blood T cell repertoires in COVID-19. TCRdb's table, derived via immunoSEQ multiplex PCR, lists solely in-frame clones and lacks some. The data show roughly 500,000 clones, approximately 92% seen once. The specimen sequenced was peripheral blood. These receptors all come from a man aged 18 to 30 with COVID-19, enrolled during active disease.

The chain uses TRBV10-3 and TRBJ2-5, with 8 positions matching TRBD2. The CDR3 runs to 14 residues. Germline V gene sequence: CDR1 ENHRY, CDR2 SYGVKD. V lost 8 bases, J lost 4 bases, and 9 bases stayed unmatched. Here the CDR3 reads CAIRLAGYLETQYF. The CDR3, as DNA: TGTGCCATCCGGCTAGCGGGTTACCTAGAGACCCAGTACTTC.

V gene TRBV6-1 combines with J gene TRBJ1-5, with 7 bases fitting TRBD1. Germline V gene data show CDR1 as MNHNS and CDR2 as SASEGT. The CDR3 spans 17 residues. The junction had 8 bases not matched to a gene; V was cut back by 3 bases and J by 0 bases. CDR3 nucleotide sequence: TGTGCCAGCAGTGACCTTAACAGGGGATATAGCAATCAGCCCCAGCATTTT. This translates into CASSDLNRGYSNQPQHF.

The CDR3 loop reads CAWSVAGVGELFF. The DNA of the CDR3 is TGTGCCTGGAGTGTTGCGGGGGTCGGGGAGCTGTTTTTT. J is TRBJ2-2 and V is TRBV30, with TRBD2 identical over 7 bases. The CDR3 has 13 residues. Trimming at V came to 0 bases and at J to 7 bases, leaving 2 bases not matched to a gene. In germline, CDR1 is GTSNPN, CDR2 SVGIG (reference sequence).

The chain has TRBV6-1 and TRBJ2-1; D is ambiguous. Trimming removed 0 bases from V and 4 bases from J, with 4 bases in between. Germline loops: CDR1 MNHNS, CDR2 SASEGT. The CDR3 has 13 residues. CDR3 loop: CASSEAYYNEQFF. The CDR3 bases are TGTGCCAGCAGTGAAGCGTATTACAATGAGCAGTTCTTC.

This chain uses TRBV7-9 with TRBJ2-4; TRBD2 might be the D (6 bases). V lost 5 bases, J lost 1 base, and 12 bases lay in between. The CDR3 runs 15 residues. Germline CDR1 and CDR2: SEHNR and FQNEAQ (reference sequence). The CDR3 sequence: CASSPRSGAKNIQYF. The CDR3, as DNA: TGTGCCAGCAGCCCTCGGAGCGGGGCCAAAAACATTCAGTACTTC.

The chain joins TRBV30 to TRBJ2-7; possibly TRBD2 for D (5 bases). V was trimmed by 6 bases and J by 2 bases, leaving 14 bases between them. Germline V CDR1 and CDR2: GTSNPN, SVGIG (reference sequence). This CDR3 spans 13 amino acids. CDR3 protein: CACRSGYPYEQYF. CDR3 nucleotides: TGTGCCTGCCGAAGCGGTTATCCCTACGAGCAGTACTTC.

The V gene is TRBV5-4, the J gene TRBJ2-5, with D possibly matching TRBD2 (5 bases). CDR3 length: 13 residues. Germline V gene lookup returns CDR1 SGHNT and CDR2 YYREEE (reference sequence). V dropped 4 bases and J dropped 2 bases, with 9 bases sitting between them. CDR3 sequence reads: CASSADWQETQYF. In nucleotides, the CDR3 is TGTGCCAGCAGCGCGGACTGGCAAGAGACCCAGTACTTC. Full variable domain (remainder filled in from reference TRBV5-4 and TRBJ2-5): ETGVTQSPTHLIKTRGQQVTLRCSSQSGHNTVSWYQQALGQGPQFIFQYYREEENGRGNFPPRFSGLQFPNYSSELNVNALELDDSALYLCASSADWQETQYFGPGTRLLVL.

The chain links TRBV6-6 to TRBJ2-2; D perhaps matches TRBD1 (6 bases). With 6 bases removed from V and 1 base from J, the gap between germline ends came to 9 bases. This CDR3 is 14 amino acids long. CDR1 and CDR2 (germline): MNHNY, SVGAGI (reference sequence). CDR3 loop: CASRDSRNTGELFF. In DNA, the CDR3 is TGTGCCAGCAGGGACAGCCGGAACACCGGGGAGCTGTTTTTT.

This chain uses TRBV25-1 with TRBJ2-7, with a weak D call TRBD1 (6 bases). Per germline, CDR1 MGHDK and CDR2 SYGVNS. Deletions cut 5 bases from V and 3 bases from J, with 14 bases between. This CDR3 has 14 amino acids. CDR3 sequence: CASSNTGTRYEQYF. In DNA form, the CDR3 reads TGTGCCAGCAGTAATACCGGGACACGCTACGAGCAGTACTTC.

The CDR3: CASNSQFVVQPQHF. The DNA of the CDR3 is TGTGCCAGCAACTCACAGTTCGTCGTTCAGCCCCAGCATTTT. The V call is TRBV2, the J call TRBJ1-5, with D unresolved. The germline V and J ends were trimmed by 7 bases and 6 bases, with 16 bases remaining between them. This CDR3 has 14 residues. Germline V gene lookup returns CDR1 SNHLY and CDR2 FYNNEI.

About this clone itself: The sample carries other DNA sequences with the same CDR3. The CDR3 loop is CASSLGGVSTDTQYF. The DNA for the CDR3 is TGTGCCAGCAGCTTAGGGGGAGTTAGCACAGATACGCAGTATTTT. The chain combines TRBV13 with TRBJ2-3, with D possibly TRBD2 on 5 matching bases. Germline assignment: CDR1 PRHDT and CDR2 FYEKMQ (reference sequence). Trimming pared 0 bases from V and 0 bases from J, leaving 7 bases between. This CDR3 spans 15 amino acids.

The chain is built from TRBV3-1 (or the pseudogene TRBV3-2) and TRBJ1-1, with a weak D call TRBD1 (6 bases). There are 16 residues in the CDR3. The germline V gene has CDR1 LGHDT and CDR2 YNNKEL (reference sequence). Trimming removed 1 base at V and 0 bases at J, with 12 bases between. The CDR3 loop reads CASSQAGTPMNTEAFF. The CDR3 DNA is TGTGCCAGCAGCCAAGCCGGGACACCCATGAACACTGAAGCTTTCTTT.

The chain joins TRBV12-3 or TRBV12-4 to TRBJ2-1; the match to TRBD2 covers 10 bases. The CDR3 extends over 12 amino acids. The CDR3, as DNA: TGTGCTATCGGGACTAGCGACAATGAGCAGTTCTTC. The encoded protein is CAIGTSDNEQFF.

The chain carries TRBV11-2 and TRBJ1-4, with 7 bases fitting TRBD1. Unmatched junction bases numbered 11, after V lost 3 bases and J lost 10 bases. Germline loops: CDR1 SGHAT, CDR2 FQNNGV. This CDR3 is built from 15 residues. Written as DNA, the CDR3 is TGTGCCAGCAGCTTGACATGGACAGGTTCTCGAAAACTGTTTTTT. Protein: CASSLTWTGSRKLFF.

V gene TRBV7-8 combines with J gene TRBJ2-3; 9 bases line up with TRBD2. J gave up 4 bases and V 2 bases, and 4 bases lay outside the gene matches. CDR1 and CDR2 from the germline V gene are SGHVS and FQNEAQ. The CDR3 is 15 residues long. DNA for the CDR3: TGTGCCAGCAGCTTAAGGACTAGCGAAGCAGATACGCAGTATTTT. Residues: CASSLRTSEADTQYF.

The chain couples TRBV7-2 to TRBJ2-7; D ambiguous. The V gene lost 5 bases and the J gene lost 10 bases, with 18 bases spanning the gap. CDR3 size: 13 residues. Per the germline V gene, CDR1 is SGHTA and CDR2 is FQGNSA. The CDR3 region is CASSRSLAPPQYF. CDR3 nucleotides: TGTGCCAGCAGCCGGTCCCTCGCGCCTCCCCAGTACTTC.

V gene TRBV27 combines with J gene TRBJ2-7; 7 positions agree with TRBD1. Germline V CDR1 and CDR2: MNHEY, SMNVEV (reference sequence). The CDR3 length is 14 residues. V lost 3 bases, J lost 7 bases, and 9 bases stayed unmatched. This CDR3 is CASSLLEGAREQYF. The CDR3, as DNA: TGTGCCAGCAGTTTGCTTGAGGGGGCGCGGGAGCAGTACTTC.

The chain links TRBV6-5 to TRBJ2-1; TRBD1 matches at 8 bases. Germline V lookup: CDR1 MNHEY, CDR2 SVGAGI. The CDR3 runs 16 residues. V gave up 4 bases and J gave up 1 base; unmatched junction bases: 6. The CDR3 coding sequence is TGTGCCAGCAGTTCAAAACAGGGGGGATCCTACAATGAGCAGTTCTTC. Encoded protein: CASSSKQGGSYNEQFF.

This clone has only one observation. Written as DNA, the CDR3 is TGTGCCAGCAGACCAGGGACAGGGGGTTATGAGCAGTTCTTC. It codes for CASRPGTGGYEQFF. This chain links TRBV11-2 with TRBJ2-1, with 11 nucleotides matching TRBD1. V was clipped by 6 bases and J by 8 bases; unmatched bases: 6. The CDR3 extends over 14 amino acids. The germline CDR1 and CDR2 sequences are SGHAT and FQNNGV.

CDR3 sequence reads: CASSPSGGPVGQETQYF. The CDR3 coding sequence is TGCGCCAGCAGCCCTAGCGGGGGCCCGGTAGGGCAAGAGACCCAGTACTTC. The chain joins TRBV4-1 to TRBJ2-5; 10 bases are shared with TRBD2. After removal of 4 bases from V and 2 bases from J, the junction contained 10 bases not matched to a gene. This CDR3 comprises 17 residues. Germline V gene data show CDR1 as MGHRA and CDR2 as YSYEKL.

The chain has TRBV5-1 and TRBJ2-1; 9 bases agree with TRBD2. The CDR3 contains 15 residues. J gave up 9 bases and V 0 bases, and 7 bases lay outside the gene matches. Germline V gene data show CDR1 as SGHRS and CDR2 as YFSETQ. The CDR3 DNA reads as TGCGCCAGCAGCTTGGGTATTGGACTAGCGTTTGAGCAGTTCTTC. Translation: CASSLGIGLAFEQFF.

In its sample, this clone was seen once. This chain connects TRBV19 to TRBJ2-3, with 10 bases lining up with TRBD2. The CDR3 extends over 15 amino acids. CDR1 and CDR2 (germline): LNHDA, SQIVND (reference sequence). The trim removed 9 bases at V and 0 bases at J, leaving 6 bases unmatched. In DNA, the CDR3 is TGTGCCAGCCGAGGACTAGCGGCGAGCACAGATACGCAGTATTTT. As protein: CASRGLAASTDTQYF.

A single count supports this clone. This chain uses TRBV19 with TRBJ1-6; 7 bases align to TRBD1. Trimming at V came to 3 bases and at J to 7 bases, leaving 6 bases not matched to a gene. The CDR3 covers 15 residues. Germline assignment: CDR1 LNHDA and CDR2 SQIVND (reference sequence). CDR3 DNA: TGTGCCAGTAGTATTTCGGGACAGCCCAATTCACCCCTCCACTTT. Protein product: CASSISGQPNSPLHF.

CDR3 region: CASSEAGGEAGEQYF. The CDR3 DNA follows: TGTGCCAGCAGTGAAGCAGGAGGGGAAGCAGGGGAGCAGTACTTC. The chain is built from TRBV2 and TRBJ2-7, with D maybe TRBD2 (6 bases). Trimming took 0 bases from V and 7 from J, leaving 16 bases between them. Germline V gene lookup returns CDR1 SNHLY and CDR2 FYNNEI. The CDR3 has 15 amino acids.

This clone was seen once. The DNA for the CDR3 is TGTGCCAGCAGCCAAGAAACTAGCGGTCGGTACAATGAGCAGTTCTTC. Translation gives CASSQETSGRYNEQFF. The V and J genes are TRBV3-1 (or the pseudogene TRBV3-2) and TRBJ2-1, with TRBD2 matching over 8 bases. The CDR3 has 16 residues. Losses at the gene ends were 0 bases for V and 4 bases for J; bases not matched to a gene: 5. Germline V gene sequence: CDR1 LGHDT, CDR2 YNNKEL (reference sequence).

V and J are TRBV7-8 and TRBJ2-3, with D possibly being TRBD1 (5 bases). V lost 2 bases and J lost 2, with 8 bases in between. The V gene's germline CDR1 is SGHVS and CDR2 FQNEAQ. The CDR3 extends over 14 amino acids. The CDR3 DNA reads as TGTGCCAGCAGCTTAAGGGGCGACACAGATACGCAGTATTTT. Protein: CASSLRGDTDTQYF.